These T cell receptor beta chains were read from a single sample in a study of blood T cell repertoires in COVID-19. Sequenced by immunoSEQ multiplex PCR; TCRdb stores in-frame clones only, minus some. This repertoire shows roughly 200,000 clones, roughly 90% found once; its top ten account for approximately 2.4%. Sequences were obtained from PBMCs or T cells enriched from blood (not recorded which). The receptor source for this set is a woman aged 25 to 39 who had recovered from COVID-19. Both conserved end residues are part of each CDR3. Fields, in order: D gene, clone size, J gene, V gene, CDR3 DNA, CDR3 protein. A D gene is named only where the DNA matches it firmly. Size tells how often a clone was seen (once, few, many) or the class of an expanded clone, and some rows leave it out.

d_call: NA
clone_size: NA
j_call: TRBJ1-2
v_call: TRBV11-2
cdr3_nt: TGTGCCAGCAGCTTTGAGAACTATGGCTACACCTTC
cdr3_aa: CASSFENYGYTF

d_call: NA
clone_size: NA
j_call: TRBJ1-1
v_call: TRBV7-2
cdr3_nt: TGTGCCAGCAGCTTATGGGTTTCGGGCACTGAAGCTTTCTTT
cdr3_aa: CASSLWVSGTEAFF

d_call: NA
clone_size: NA
j_call: TRBJ2-7
v_call: TRBV7-9
cdr3_nt: TGTGCCAGCAGCTTAGCAGGGGGCTCCTACGAGCAGTACTTC
cdr3_aa: CASSLAGGSYEQYF

d_call: NA
clone_size: NA
j_call: TRBJ2-1
v_call: TRBV9
cdr3_nt: TGTGCCAGCAGCGCAGGGGATGAGCAGTTCTTC
cdr3_aa: CASSAGDEQFF

d_call: TRBD2
clone_size: few
j_call: TRBJ2-1
v_call: TRBV5-4
cdr3_nt: TGTGCCAGCAGCCCCTCGGCGGGGGGGGGAACTGAGCAGTTCTTC
cdr3_aa: CASSPSAGGGTEQFF

d_call: NA
clone_size: NA
j_call: TRBJ2-6
v_call: TRBV11-3
cdr3_nt: TGTGCCAGCAGCGCGCGTAGCTCTGGGGCCAACGTCCTGACTTTC
cdr3_aa: CASSARSSGANVLTF

d_call: NA
clone_size: NA
j_call: TRBJ2-7
v_call: TRBV7-6
cdr3_nt: TGTGCCAGCAGCCTGTCCACCGCGGCCGAGCAGTACTTC
cdr3_aa: CASSLSTAAEQYF

d_call: NA
clone_size: NA
j_call: TRBJ1-3
v_call: TRBV19
cdr3_nt: TGTGCCAGTAGTTCTAAGAGATCTGGAAACACCATATATTTT
cdr3_aa: CASSSKRSGNTIYF

d_call: TRBD2
clone_size: once
j_call: TRBJ2-1
v_call: TRBV2
cdr3_nt: TGCGCCCGCGGGGGCGGGGGGGTATACAATGAGCAGTTCTTC
cdr3_aa: CARGGGGVYNEQFF

d_call: NA
clone_size: NA
j_call: TRBJ2-1
v_call: TRBV7-8
cdr3_nt: TGTGCCAGCAGCTTAGTCGGGGGGCCGAGGAATGAGCAGTTCTTC
cdr3_aa: CASSLVGGPRNEQFF